One and the same sample provided the 29 T cell receptor beta chains below, sequenced in a study of T cells in Graves' hyperthyroidism and ophthalmopathy. Authors of the study amplified TCR beta CDR3 regions from RNA transcripts. TCR CDR3 underwent first-round RT-PCR with the HTBI primer set. TCRdb reprocessed the multiplex PCR reads with MiXCR, giving one entry per CDR3 protein. The repertoire holds about 370,000 distinct CDR3 sequences, with roughly 15% as singletons. Sequencing was done on a sample of blood. The origin of the receptors is a woman aged 60-75 years with Graves' ophthalmopathy.

The chain is built from TRBV27 and TRBJ2-1; 10 bases line up with TRBD1. Germline lookup yields CDR1 MNHEY and CDR2 SMNVEV (reference sequence). The CDR3 runs to 16 residues. After removal of 6 bases from V and 10 bases from J, the junction contained 15 bases not matched to a gene. CDR3 protein: CASRAGTGVVNSEQFF. The CDR3 region has the DNA TGTGCCAGCAGAGCCGGGACAGGGGTCGTCAATAGCGAGCAGTTCTTC.

Details on this clonotype: At one of its ends the junction is not consistent with the germline gene, which may arise from a read error. V gene TRBV5-1 combines with J gene TRBJ1-1; D remains ambiguous. The CDR3 extends over 13 amino acids. The germline CDR1 and CDR2 sequences are SGHRS and YFSETQ. The CDR3 nucleotides read TGCGCCAGCAGATGGGCGGGAAACACTGAAGCTTCCTTT. It is translated as CASRWAGNTEASF.

The table lists this clonotype with a few counts. The chain links TRBV28 to TRBJ1-6, with D unclear. Trimming removed 7 bases at V and 7 bases at J, with 20 bases between. The germline CDR1 and CDR2 sequences are MDHEN and SYDVKM. This CDR3 is built from 16 residues. CDR3 DNA sequence: TGTGCCAGCACGACATCAGGAGCTCCTAGGAATTCACCCCTCCACTTT. Residues: CASTTSGAPRNSPLHF.

This clonotype was picked up many times. The V gene is TRBV11-2, the J gene TRBJ2-1, with 7 bases that match TRBD2. The CDR3 sequence is 18 residues long. The ends lost 0 bases at V and 2 bases at J; junction bases unmatched: 10. The V gene's germline CDR1 is SGHAT and CDR2 FQNNGV. The CDR3 here is CASSLDFGRREPYNEQFF. The CDR3, as DNA: TGTGCCAGCAGCTTAGATTTTGGGCGGCGGGAGCCCTACAATGAGCAGTTCTTC.

This clonotype was counted at least ten times. The chain combines TRBV28 with TRBJ2-1; D tentatively reads TRBD1 or TRBD2 (5 bases each). This CDR3 has 15 residues. CDR1 is MDHEN and CDR2 is SYDVKM in the germline V gene. The germline V and J ends were trimmed by 7 bases and 3 bases, with 16 bases remaining between them. The CDR3 DNA reads as TGTGCCAGCACCCCTGTCCTGGGGGTCTACAATGAGCAGTTCTTC. It yields the protein CASTPVLGVYNEQFF.

There are a few counts of this clonotype. V and J are TRBV6-2 or TRBV6-3 and TRBJ2-5; 11 nucleotides line up with TRBD1. CDR3 size: 14 residues. CDR1 is MNHEY, CDR2 SVGEGT, per germline. V trimming: 7 bases; J trimming: 6 bases; junction bases outside the gene matches: 7. The CDR3 loop is CASTPDRGRKTQYF. The DNA of the CDR3 is TGTGCCAGCACCCCGGACAGGGGGCGAAAGACCCAGTACTTC.

The chain joins TRBV6-1 to TRBJ2-1; 8 bases fit TRBD2. The CDR3 runs 17 residues. The J segment lost 3 bases and the V segment lost 6 bases, leaving 13 bases of the junction unmatched. Per germline, CDR1 MNHNS and CDR2 SASEGT. CDR3 protein: CASSPRSSGLGYNEQFF. The CDR3 DNA reads as TGTGCCAGCAGCCCCAGGTCATCGGGACTAGGCTACAATGAGCAGTTCTTC.

This clonotype was detected only a few times. J is TRBJ2-7 and V is TRBV12-3 or TRBV12-4; no reliable D call. V lost 6 bases and J 2 bases, leaving 17 bases between the germline ends. The CDR3 extends over 15 amino acids. The CDR3 reads CASSTNGNPTYEQYF. As DNA, the CDR3 is TGTGCCAGCAGCACAAACGGAAATCCTACCTACGAGCAGTACTTC.

The genes are TRBV19 and TRBJ2-1; either TRBD1 or TRBD2 may fit D (5 bases each). Germline CDR1 and CDR2: LNHDA and SQIVND (reference sequence). V was pared by 5 bases and J by 4 bases, with 18 bases between. This CDR3 contains 16 residues. CDR3 nucleotides: TGTGCCAGTAGTCCGAGGTCCGGGACGATTTACAATGAGCAGTTCTTC. Translating gives CASSPRSGTIYNEQFF.

This clonotype was seen repeatedly, ten times or more. The chain joins TRBV9 to TRBJ2-7; no firm D call. Germline V gene sequence: CDR1 SGDLS, CDR2 YYNGEE. V was clipped by 4 bases and J by 6 bases, with 14 bases between them. The CDR3 is 13 residues long. CDR3 nucleotide sequence: TGTGCCAGCAGCACATGGGATAGTGGCGAGCAGTACTTC. It specifies CASSTWDSGEQYF.

This clonotype was counted at least ten times. This chain connects TRBV20-1 to TRBJ2-3; D is unresolved. V shed 0 bases and J shed 2 bases, with 12 bases lying between them. The CDR3 totals 15 residues. Germline CDR1 and CDR2: DFQATT and SNEGSKA (reference sequence). CDR3 sequence reads: CSARDPRQTTDTQYF. The CDR3 coding sequence is TGCAGTGCTAGAGATCCTAGGCAAACCACAGATACGCAGTATTTT.

The table lists this clonotype with many counts. V and J are TRBV20-1 and TRBJ1-2; maybe TRBD1 (6 bases). V shed 5 bases and J shed 4 bases, with 14 bases lying between them. CDR1 is DFQATT and CDR2 is SNEGSKA in the germline V gene (reference sequence). This CDR3 has 13 residues. In nucleotides, the CDR3 is TGCAGTGCTCTAACAGGGAGTGTCTATGGCTACACCTTC. Its protein product is CSALTGSVYGYTF.

This clonotype came up many times. The V gene is TRBV5-5, the J gene TRBJ2-1; the D gene is possibly TRBD1 (6 bases). The CDR3 is 14 residues long. The germline V gene encodes CDR1 SGHKS and CDR2 YYEKEE (reference sequence). Trimming cost V 7 bases and J 6 bases, with 17 bases left between them. CDR3 sequence reads: CASEGHPTRNEQFF. In DNA, the CDR3 is TGTGCCAGCGAGGGACACCCTACACGCAATGAGCAGTTCTTC. Drawing the rest from reference TRBV5-5 and TRBJ2-1, the complete variable domain is DAGVTQSPTHLIKTRGQQVTLRCSPISGHKSVSWYQQVLGQGPQFIFQYYEKEERGRGNFPDRFSARQFPNYSSELNVNALLLGDSALYLCASEGHPTRNEQFFGPGTRLTVL.

This clonotype came up a few times. The chain links TRBV5-1 to TRBJ2-7; 10 nucleotides align to TRBD2. Trimming at V came to 4 bases and at J to 5 bases, leaving 15 bases not matched to a gene. This CDR3 spans 17 amino acids. Germline values: CDR1 SGHRS, CDR2 YFSETQ. The CDR3 DNA follows: TGCGCCAGCAGCCAAGAACCGGCGGGACTAGCGTTGAACGAGCAGTACTTC. Protein sequence: CASSQEPAGLALNEQYF.

This clonotype occurred a few times. The rearrangement uses TRBV10-2 and TRBJ2-4, with a possible D match to TRBD2 (6 bases). V lost 8 bases and J lost 6, with 8 bases in between. Germline CDR1 WSHSY, CDR2 SAAADI. There are 11 residues in the CDR3. The CDR3 sequence is CASLGGNIQYF. CDR3 bases: TGCGCCAGCCTCGGGGGAAACATTCAGTACTTC.

This clonotype was seen many times. The J gene is TRBJ2-7, the V gene TRBV6-1, with 7 nucleotides matching TRBD1. The germline CDR1 and CDR2 sequences are MNHNS and SASEGT. J lost 2 bases, V lost 7 bases, and 11 bases had no gene match. The CDR3 has 15 amino acids. CDR3 nucleotides: TGTGCCAGCACCTGGACAGGCCTTAGCACCTACGAGCAGTACTTC. It is translated as CASTWTGLSTYEQYF.

V usage is TRBV10-2 and J usage is TRBJ2-4, with TRBD1 identical over 7 bases. In germline, CDR1 is WSHSY, CDR2 SAAADI. The CDR3 contains 14 residues. V shed 9 bases and J 12 bases; nucleotides not matched to a gene: 17. The CDR3 here is CARPEDRQGGSQYF. The CDR3 DNA is TGCGCCAGGCCCGAGGATAGACAGGGTGGTAGTCAGTACTTC.

The sample holds a few counts of this clonotype. The V gene is TRBV7-9, the J gene TRBJ2-5; 7 nucleotides line up with TRBD1. This CDR3 is built from 15 residues. Losses at the gene ends were 5 bases for V and 4 bases for J; bases not matched to a gene: 10. Germline CDR1 reads SEHNR; CDR2 reads FQNEAQ (reference sequence). CDR3 sequence reads: CASSQGQWVGETQYF. CDR3 nucleotides: TGTGCCAGCAGCCAGGGACAGTGGGTTGGAGAGACCCAGTACTTC.

This clonotype was detected only a few times. The chain combines TRBV7-2 with TRBJ1-2; D gene ambiguous. V was shortened by 0 bases and J by 7 bases, with 15 bases between the two germline ends. CDR3 length equals 15 residues. Germline assignment: CDR1 SGHTA and CDR2 FQGNSA. The CDR3 reads CASSLALPVSGGYTF. CDR3 DNA sequence: TGTGCCAGCAGCTTAGCGCTTCCGGTTTCGGGTGGCTACACCTTC.

This clonotype was detected ten times or more. The gene calls are TRBV20-1 and TRBJ2-7; D is possibly TRBD1 (5 bases). V gave up 5 bases and J gave up 0 bases, with 11 bases separating them. Germline CDR1 and CDR2: DFQATT and SNEGSKA (reference sequence). The length of the CDR3 is 13 residues. The CDR3: CSARTDISYEQYF. DNA for the CDR3: TGCAGTGCTCGGACGGACATCTCCTACGAGCAGTACTTC.

There are a few counts of this clonotype. The rearrangement uses TRBV7-2 and TRBJ2-4, with 8 bases lining up with TRBD1. The junction had 6 bases not matched to a gene; V was cut back by 5 bases and J by 6 bases. Germline CDR1 SGHTA, CDR2 FQGNSA. This CDR3 is built from 14 residues. Written as DNA, the CDR3 is TGTGCCAGCAGCACGACAGGGGCCGGAAACATTCAGTACTTC. Its translation is CASSTTGAGNIQYF.

Comment on this clonotype: At one boundary the junction diverges from the germline segment, which might be a read error. The J gene is TRBJ2-2, the V gene TRBV7-2, with D tentatively TRBD1 (6 bases). The CDR3 contains 13 residues. In germline, CDR1 is SGHTA, CDR2 FQGNSA. CDR3 protein: CASSLVGLGGLFF. The DNA for the CDR3 is TGTGCCAGCAGCCTCGTGGGGTTAGGGGGGCTGTTTTTT.

Many counts were recorded for this clonotype. The V call is TRBV27, the J call TRBJ2-1, with 11 bases aligning to TRBD1. The CDR3 sequence is 16 residues long. Per germline, CDR1 MNHEY and CDR2 SMNVEV (reference sequence). The V segment lost 3 bases and the J segment 8 bases; nucleotides outside the gene matches: 9. Written as DNA, the CDR3 is TGTGCCAGCAGTTTCTCCGGGACAGGGGGGGTCGATGAGCAGTTCTTC. Protein product: CASSFSGTGGVDEQFF.

The table lists this clonotype with a few counts. V is TRBV4-2 and J is TRBJ2-5, with 8 bases identical to TRBD1. The germline CDR1 and CDR2 sequences are LGHNA and YNFKEQ. With V trimmed by 1 base and J by 1 base, 2 bases remained unmatched. CDR3 length equals 15 residues. The CDR3 region has the DNA TGTGCCAGCAGCCAAGGGGGACAGGCCCAAGAGACCCAGTACTTC. Protein sequence: CASSQGGQAQETQYF.

This clonotype was observed at least ten times. The V and J genes are TRBV2 and TRBJ1-5, with D unresolved. V was cut by 3 bases and J by 1 base, with 19 bases left in between. Looked up from germline, CDR1 is SNHLY and CDR2 is FYNNEI. The CDR3 loop spans 18 amino acids. As DNA, the CDR3 is TGTGCCAGCAGTGATGATGGAGGGTCTGGAGGGAGCAATCAGCCCCAGCATTTT. This encodes CASSDDGGSGGSNQPQHF.

This clonotype came up many times. The rearrangement uses TRBV28 and TRBJ2-7, with TRBD1 identical over 9 bases. The CDR3 is 14 residues long. V lost 5 bases, J lost 6 bases, and 8 bases stayed unmatched. From germline, CDR1 is MDHEN and CDR2 SYDVKM. CDR3 amino acids: CASSIGQGRGEQYF. The CDR3 DNA follows: TGTGCCAGCAGTATAGGACAGGGGAGAGGCGAGCAGTACTTC.

The rearrangement links TRBV6-1 to TRBJ2-1; possibly TRBD1 for D (5 bases). Trimming stripped 3 bases from V and 4 bases from J, with 16 bases between. This CDR3 has 16 residues. Germline-derived CDR1 and CDR2 are MNHNS and SASEGT. In DNA, the CDR3 is TGTGCCAGCAGTGACGTAACAGGCCTTTCATACAATGAGCAGTTCTTC. Amino acids: CASSDVTGLSYNEQFF.

Concerning this clonotype itself: This may be a read error, as it is one base from a much larger clone. The V call is TRBV28, the J call TRBJ1-5; 8 positions match TRBD1. Germline-derived CDR1 and CDR2 are MDHEN and SYDVKM. This CDR3 has 15 amino acids. V dropped 6 bases and J dropped 6; count of bases not matched to a gene: 10. The CDR3 coding sequence is TGTGCCAGCAGGCCAGGGGGCTCGTTCAGTCAGCCCCAGCATTTT. It is translated as CASRPGGSFSQPQHF.

This clonotype was counted only a few times. The rearrangement uses TRBV2 and TRBJ2-1, with 10 bases fitting TRBD2. This CDR3 is built from 16 residues. Per germline, CDR1 SNHLY and CDR2 FYNNEI. The trim removed 2 bases at V and 4 bases at J, leaving 5 bases unmatched. The CDR3 sequence is CASSERSGREYNEQFF. The CDR3, as DNA: TGTGCCAGCAGTGAAAGGAGCGGGAGGGAGTACAATGAGCAGTTCTTC.